These 11 T cell receptor beta chains share one sample of origin, sequenced in a study of long-term antiretroviral therapy in people with HIV. The assay used was immunoSEQ (version v3.0), run at survey level. Assay: immunoSEQ multiplex PCR; the TCRdb copy retains only in-frame clones and omits some. The profile shows around 20,000 clones, approximately 80% of them singletons. This specimen was unsorted PBMCs, taken roughly 4 years after starting antiretroviral therapy. Receptors originate from a young man with HIV.

V usage is TRBV5-1 and J usage is TRBJ1-2; D might be TRBD1 (5 bases). CDR3 length equals 12 residues. Germline loops: CDR1 SGHRS, CDR2 YFSETQ. The V and J ends lost 5 bases and 6 bases respectively, with 11 bases between them. For the CDR3, the DNA is TGCGCCAGCAGGGGGCAGGACCATGGCTACACCTTC. This gives the protein CASRGQDHGYTF.

The chain employs TRBV6-4 and TRBJ2-3; D is perhaps TRBD1 (7 bases). The germline V gene has CDR1 MRHNA and CDR2 SNTAGT. V lost 0 bases, J lost 3 bases, and 10 bases lay in between. CDR3 length: 15 amino acids. The DNA of the CDR3 is TGTGCCAGCAGTGACTCGCAGGGGGGAACAGATACGCAGTATTTT. It translates to CASSDSQGGTDTQYF.

The genes are TRBV5-1 and TRBJ2-1; 8 bases agree with TRBD1. Germline CDR1 and CDR2: SGHRS and YFSETQ. The CDR3 extends over 14 amino acids. J lost 6 bases, V lost 5 bases, and 7 bases had no gene match. CDR3 sequence (DNA): TGCGCCAGCAGTCTGGACAGGGTAGGCAATGAGCAGTTCTTC. Its protein product is CASSLDRVGNEQFF.

V and J are TRBV19 and TRBJ1-2, with no clear D. The CDR3 extends over 15 amino acids. Germline CDR1 reads LNHDA; CDR2 reads SQIVND (reference sequence). Trimming left V 2 bases short and J 2 bases short, with 12 bases between. This CDR3 reads CASSIRWAGNYGYTF. The CDR3 nucleotides are TGTGCCAGTAGTATACGGTGGGCAGGCAACTATGGCTACACCTTC.

The chain joins TRBV30 to TRBJ1-1, with 8 bases fitting TRBD1. From germline, CDR1 is GTSNPN and CDR2 SVGIG (reference sequence). With 4 bases clipped from V and 3 bases from J, the junction kept 7 bases outside the gene matches. The CDR3 is made up of 14 amino acids. The CDR3 DNA reads as TGTGCCTGGACCCAGCCGACAGGGGACACTGAAGCTTTCTTT. Its protein is CAWTQPTGDTEAFF.

This clone was recorded once. The chain uses TRBV6-5 and TRBJ2-1, with D perhaps matching TRBD1 (5 bases). Germline CDR1 MNHEY, CDR2 SVGAGI. V lost 6 bases to trimming and J lost 10 bases, with 16 bases between them. The CDR3 is 13 amino acids. Written as DNA, the CDR3 is TGTGCCAGCAGCCGTCAGGGCTTACACGAGCAGTTCTTC. Its translation: CASSRQGLHEQFF.

This chain connects TRBV4-1 to TRBJ1-5; tentatively, D is TRBD1 (6 bases). The CDR3 extends over 15 amino acids. Per germline, CDR1 MGHRA and CDR2 YSYEKL. V lost 4 bases and J 6 bases, leaving 16 bases between the germline ends. CDR3 nucleotides: TGCGCCAGCAGCCTCAATACAGGGAGGGGTCAGCCCCAGCATTTT. Protein product: CASSLNTGRGQPQHF.

V gene TRBV4-2 combines with J gene TRBJ2-1; D might be TRBD1 or TRBD2, each matching 6 bases. CDR1 LGHNA and CDR2 YNFKEQ come from the germline V gene. CDR3 length: 16 amino acids. Trimming pared 0 bases from V and 8 bases from J, leaving 17 bases between. CDR3 residues: CASSQEEDGGRDEQFF. The DNA for the CDR3 is TGTGCCAGCAGCCAAGAGGAAGACGGGGGCCGGGATGAGCAGTTCTTC.

The chain combines TRBV7-3 with TRBJ2-2, with 7 nucleotides matching TRBD1. Looked up from germline, CDR1 is SGHTA and CDR2 is FQGTGA. The CDR3 loop spans 14 amino acids. Trimming removed 3 bases from V and 6 bases from J; junction bases left unmatched: 4. This CDR3 reads CASSFSGTAGELFF. The CDR3 DNA is TGTGCCAGCAGCTTTTCGGGGACAGCCGGGGAGCTGTTTTTT. Complete variable domain (other parts from reference TRBV7-3 and TRBJ2-2): GAGVSQTPSNKVTEKGKYVELRCDPISGHTALYWYRQSLGQGPEFLIYFQGTGAADDSGLPNDRFFAVRPEGSVSTLKIQRTERGDSAVYLCASSFSGTAGELFFGEGSRLTVL.

The rearrangement links TRBV10-3 to TRBJ1-2, with 8 bases fitting TRBD1. This CDR3 spans 15 amino acids. Trimming at V came to 7 bases and at J to 0 bases, leaving 7 bases not matched to a gene. Germline lookup yields CDR1 ENHRY and CDR2 SYGVKD. CDR3 region: CAITPGTGANYGYTF. The CDR3 DNA sequence: TGTGCCATCACCCCAGGGACAGGAGCTAACTATGGCTACACCTTC.

The V and J genes are TRBV7-9 and TRBJ1-1; no definite D call. V gave up 5 bases and J gave up 1 base, with 14 bases separating them. The length of the CDR3 is 15 residues. Germline V gene sequence: CDR1 SEHNR, CDR2 FQNEAQ (reference sequence). The CDR3 loop is CASSPPSLGNTEAFF. DNA for the CDR3: TGTGCCAGCAGCCCGCCGTCCCTGGGGAACACTGAAGCTTTCTTT.